These 25 T cell receptor beta chains originate from one sample sequenced in a study of shared clonotypes between healthy human individuals (dated by TCRdb to about 2020). CD8 naive samples consisted of CD45RO-negative cells that were positively selected for CCR7, yielding a CD45RA+CCR7+ population without TemRA cells. Library preparation was by the immunoSEQ multiplex PCR assay. The source is immuneACCESS, and TCRdb retained only in-frame sequences with V and J called. Part of the clones is not carried over; for the studies checked, unresolved V genes explain less than half of this, and the remainder is unexplained. This sample comprises approximately 600,000 clones, approximately 95% of them detected only once. The top ten clonotypes cover approximately 0.12% of the sample. Sequencing input: naive CD8+ T cells sorted from blood. The cell subset or site label for this specimen denotes: CD45RA+CCR7+. The receptors were gathered from a woman aged 25-40 years in good health.

This sequence joins TRBV19 and TRBJ1-1; 11 bases agree with TRBD1. After removal of 10 bases from V and 4 bases from J, the junction contained 8 bases not matched to a gene. The CDR3 totals 14 residues. Germline V gives CDR1 LNHDA, CDR2 SQIVND (reference sequence). CDR3 loop: CAIRTGGEITEAFF. As DNA, the CDR3 is TGTGCCATTAGGACAGGGGGCGAGATCACTGAAGCTTTCTTT.

The chain recombines TRBV28 with TRBJ2-7; 12 nucleotides match TRBD1. The CDR3 has 15 amino acids. Germline trimming cut 4 bases from V and 6 bases from J; bases unmatched to any gene: 7. Germline CDR1 and CDR2: MDHEN and SYDVKM. The CDR3 DNA reads TGTGCCAGCAGTTCCCCCGGGACAGGGGGCTCCGAGCAGTACTTC. This gives the protein CASSSPGTGGSEQYF.

The chain carries TRBV15 and TRBJ2-7; no reliable D call. The CDR3 is 12 amino acids. Germline V gives CDR1 LNHNV, CDR2 YYDKDF (reference sequence). The V end lost 1 base, the J end lost 5 bases, and 6 bases lay between the germline ends. CDR3 DNA: TGTGCCACCAGCAGAGCTTCGGACGAGCAGTACTTC. It codes for CATSRASDEQYF.

V usage is TRBV7-9 and J usage is TRBJ2-1, with TRBD2 matching over 7 bases. The length of the CDR3 is 16 residues. Looked up from germline, CDR1 is SEHNR and CDR2 is FQNEAQ (reference sequence). V trimming: 5 bases; J trimming: 3 bases; junction bases outside the gene matches: 10. CDR3 residues: CASSPPAGDRYNEQFF. For the CDR3, the DNA is TGTGCCAGCAGCCCCCCGGCGGGAGACCGCTACAATGAGCAGTTCTTC. The full variable domain, in which reference TRBV7-9 and TRBJ2-1 provide the parts outside the CDR3, is DTGVSQNPRHKITKRGQNVTFRCDPISEHNRLYWYRQTLGQGPEFLTYFQNEAQLEKSRLLSDRFSAERPKGSFSTLEIQRTEQGDSAMYLCASSPPAGDRYNEQFFGPGTRLTVL.

The rearrangement joins TRBV11-3 to TRBJ2-7; no reliable D call. The V gene's germline CDR1 is SGHNT and CDR2 YENEEA. The V and J ends lost 5 bases and 5 bases respectively, with 10 bases between them. The CDR3 covers 12 residues. The CDR3 sequence: CASSANTDEQYF. In nucleotides, the CDR3 is TGTGCCAGCAGCGCCAACACTGACGAGCAGTACTTC.

The J gene is TRBJ1-2, the V gene TRBV28; the match to TRBD1 covers 9 bases. J gave up 8 bases and V 5 bases, and 9 bases lay outside the gene matches. This CDR3 region has 14 residues. Germline V gene lookup returns CDR1 MDHEN and CDR2 SYDVKM. The CDR3 coding sequence is TGTGCCAGCAGTAGCACAGGGGGCATCTGGGGCTACACCTTC. It translates to CASSSTGGIWGYTF.

The V and J genes are TRBV4-1 and TRBJ2-7; D is undetermined. CDR3 length equals 16 residues. Trimming cost V 0 bases and J 2 bases, with 14 bases left between them. Germline V lookup: CDR1 MGHRA, CDR2 YSYEKL. CDR3 region: CASSQEAGYQTYEQYF. DNA of the CDR3: TGCGCCAGCAGCCAAGAAGCCGGTTACCAAACCTACGAGCAGTACTTC.

In the case of this clone: One end of the junction varies from germline; a read error may be responsible. Other DNA sequences in this sample translate to the same CDR3. CDR3 region: CASSLRGHEQYF. CDR3 in DNA: TGCGCCAGCAGCCTCCGGGGGCACGAGCAGTACTTC. This chain joins TRBV13 and TRBJ2-7; possibly TRBD1 or TRBD2 for D (6 bases each). The CDR3 spans 12 residues. The V gene's germline CDR1 is PRHDT and CDR2 FYEKMQ (reference sequence).

The gene calls are TRBV29-1 and TRBJ2-5, with D uncertain. The V and J ends lost 7 bases and 5 bases respectively, with 14 bases between them. The CDR3 runs 12 residues. Germline lookup yields CDR1 SQVTM and CDR2 ANQGSEA. CDR3 protein: CSARAVLETQYF. The CDR3 bases are TGCAGCGCTAGGGCCGTCCTGGAGACCCAGTACTTC.

The chain links TRBV7-9 to TRBJ1-1; D remains ambiguous. V dropped 1 base and J dropped 4 bases, with 16 bases sitting between them. The CDR3 totals 16 residues. Germline values: CDR1 SEHNR, CDR2 FQNEAQ (reference sequence). The CDR3 sequence is CASSLGHSGGGTEAFF. CDR3 coding DNA: TGTGCCAGCAGCTTAGGACATTCAGGTGGCGGCACTGAAGCTTTCTTT.

This chain uses TRBV27 with TRBJ2-7; 7 nucleotides agree with TRBD1. Unmatched junction bases numbered 5, after V lost 6 bases and J lost 3 bases. This CDR3 contains 13 residues. Germline V gene lookup returns CDR1 MNHEY and CDR2 SMNVEV (reference sequence). The CDR3 DNA reads as TGTGCCAGCAGAATGGGACAGAGCTACGAGCAGTACTTC. This sequence encodes CASRMGQSYEQYF.

The V call is TRBV11-2, the J call TRBJ2-5; D may be TRBD1 or TRBD2 (6 bases each). Trimming removed 1 base at V and 2 bases at J, with 11 bases between. This CDR3 comprises 15 residues. Germline loops: CDR1 SGHAT, CDR2 FQNNGV. This chain's CDR3 is CASSLGAGQQETQYF. The CDR3 DNA reads TGTGCCAGCAGCTTAGGGGCGGGACAACAAGAGACCCAGTACTTC. Full variable domain (outside the CDR3, taken from reference TRBV11-2 and TRBJ2-5): EAGVAQSPRYKIIEKRQSVAFWCNPISGHATLYWYQQILGQGPKLLIQFQNNGVVDDSQLPKDRFSAERLKGVDSTLKIQPAKLEDSAVYLCASSLGAGQQETQYFGPGTRLLVL.

The chain uses TRBV5-5 and TRBJ2-7; possible D gene TRBD1, 5 bases. The CDR3 length is 14 residues. The germline V gene has CDR1 SGHKS and CDR2 YYEKEE (reference sequence). Trimming took 4 bases from V and 3 from J, leaving 14 bases between them. CDR3 in amino acids: CASSVEGVVYEQYF. The CDR3, as DNA: TGTGCCAGCAGCGTCGAAGGGGTGGTCTACGAGCAGTACTTC.

The chain employs TRBV27 and TRBJ2-3; 7 bases align to TRBD2. From germline, CDR1 is MNHEY and CDR2 SMNVEV (reference sequence). The ends lost 6 bases at V and 6 bases at J; junction bases unmatched: 12. The CDR3 has 15 residues. DNA of the CDR3: TGTGCCAGCAGCCTCAGTCGAGCGGGACTCGATACGCAGTATTTT. As protein: CASSLSRAGLDTQYF.

The chain is built from TRBV28 and TRBJ2-1; TRBD2 matches 7 bases. CDR1 is MDHEN, CDR2 SYDVKM, per germline. This CDR3 is built from 14 residues. V was pared by 2 bases and J by 5 bases, with 3 bases of the junction left unmatched. CDR3 coding DNA: TGTGCCAGCAGTTTACTAGCGGAGAACAATGAGCAGTTCTTC. Protein sequence: CASSLLAENNEQFF.

The V and J genes are TRBV16 and TRBJ2-5; perhaps TRBD1 as D (6 bases). The length of the CDR3 is 15 residues. Germline lookup yields CDR1 KGHSY and CDR2 FQNENV. V was clipped by 2 bases and J by 2 bases, with 12 bases between them. The CDR3 is CASSQKVQGQETQYF. The CDR3, as DNA: TGTGCCAGCAGCCAAAAGGTACAGGGACAAGAGACCCAGTACTTC.

This chain joins TRBV5-4 and TRBJ2-1, with D maybe TRBD1 (6 bases). This CDR3 region has 16 residues. Trimming removed 4 bases at V and 0 bases at J, with 14 bases between. Germline loops: CDR1 SGHNT, CDR2 YYREEE (reference sequence). This CDR3 is CASSGTGTLSYNEQFF. In nucleotides, the CDR3 is TGTGCCAGCAGCGGGACCGGGACACTCTCCTACAATGAGCAGTTCTTC.

This clone came up once. V is TRBV27 and J is TRBJ2-7; no reliable D call. CDR1 and CDR2 (germline): MNHEY, SMNVEV (reference sequence). This CDR3 spans 13 amino acids. V lost 3 bases to trimming and J lost 2 bases, with 8 bases between them. CDR3 coding DNA: TGTGCCAGCAGTTTTAGTTCTGCCTACGAGCAGTACTTC. This gives the protein CASSFSSAYEQYF.

This clone was detected once. This chain links TRBV5-1 with TRBJ2-7; the D gene is possibly TRBD2 (6 bases). Germline V gene lookup returns CDR1 SGHRS and CDR2 YFSETQ. This CDR3 region has 14 residues. V lost 7 bases and J 3 bases, leaving 17 bases between the germline ends. CDR3 coding DNA: TGCGCCAGCCGGGAGTTAGCAGGACGCTACGAGCAGTACTTC. It translates to CASRELAGRYEQYF.

The chain carries TRBV7-9 and TRBJ2-5; D remains ambiguous. Germline values: CDR1 SEHNR, CDR2 FQNEAQ (reference sequence). V lost 0 bases, J lost 10 bases, and 15 bases lay in between. This CDR3 comprises 14 residues. CDR3 loop: CASSLALAPSDQYF. The CDR3 DNA is TGTGCCAGCAGCTTAGCGCTTGCCCCTTCGGACCAGTACTTC.

J is TRBJ1-1 and V is TRBV23-1, with no clear D. TRBV23-1 is recorded as an ORF, its role being uncertain. This CDR3 is 9 amino acids long. V was pared by 4 bases and J by 11 bases, with 5 bases between. This chain's CDR3 is CASSLPAFF. The CDR3 nucleotides are TGCGCCAGCAGTCTCCCGGCTTTCTTT.

The rearrangement links TRBV19 to TRBJ2-7; 9 positions agree with TRBD1. The germline V gene has CDR1 LNHDA and CDR2 SQIVND (reference sequence). The CDR3 consists of 14 residues. V gave up 6 bases and J gave up 1 base; unmatched junction bases: 4. In DNA, the CDR3 is TGTGCCAGTAGCCTCGACAGGGGGTCCTACGAGCAGTACTTC. Protein product: CASSLDRGSYEQYF.

The chain combines TRBV9 with TRBJ1-5, with D unresolved. Germline V gene data show CDR1 as SGDLS and CDR2 as YYNGEE. Trimming stripped 3 bases from V and 7 bases from J, with 11 bases between. The CDR3 sequence is 13 residues long. The CDR3 DNA is TGTGCCAGCAGCGCCCGCGCCGGGCAGCCCCAGCATTTT. It translates to CASSARAGQPQHF.

J is TRBJ2-7 and V is TRBV7-8; weak D call: TRBD2 (6 bases). CDR1 SGHVS and CDR2 FQNEAQ come from the germline V gene. V lost 3 bases and J 7 bases, leaving 7 bases between the germline ends. The CDR3 is 11 residues long. The CDR3 DNA sequence: TGTGCCAGCAGCTTTCGGGGGGAGCAGTACTTC. It translates to CASSFRGEQYF.

The chain combines TRBV28 with TRBJ2-5; 10 bases match TRBD1. CDR1 and CDR2 from the germline V gene are MDHEN and SYDVKM. The CDR3 spans 15 residues. V trimming: 8 bases; J trimming: 1 base; junction bases outside the gene matches: 7. The CDR3 DNA is TGTGCCAGCGACCCGGGACAGGGGATCCAAGAGACCCAGTACTTC. It translates to CASDPGQGIQETQYF.